The T cell receptor beta chain described here comes from a study of blood T cell repertoires in COVID-19. The wider study: PBMCs, B-cell-depleted T cells, or T cells were the source of the cDNA or gDNA that made up the material.

The CDR3 covers 16 residues. Germline V gene sequence: CDR1 LGHNA, CDR2 YSLEER. The junction had 8 bases not matched to a gene; V was cut back by 0 bases and J by 7 bases. As originally analysed: Using reference gene primer amplification, nucleated cell counts were estimated. Here immunoSEQ multiplex PCR was the method, and the copy in TCRdb shows in-frame clones only, minus some. That table is the source of V, J and clone size, and D and trimming were worked out from the DNA. The sample lists roughly 140,000 clones, just under 90% occurring once. The source of this sequence is a woman aged 35 to 49 with acute or convalescent COVID-19. V usage is TRBV4-3 and J usage is TRBJ2-2; TRBD1 aligns across 7 bases. Sequencing used peripheral blood. CDR3 in amino acids: CASSQDLTGKYGELFF. The CDR3 nucleotides read TGCGCCAGCAGCCAAGACTTGACAGGGAAGTACGGGGAGCTGTTTTTT.